These 16 T cell receptor beta chains were sequenced from one sample in a study of blood T cell repertoires in COVID-19. The method was immunoSEQ multiplex PCR; TCRdb's version includes in-frame clones alone and lacks a portion of them. The data hold about 170,000 clones, with roughly 90% observed a single time. Sample: PBMCs or T cells enriched from blood (not recorded which). Receptors originate from a human donor with acute COVID-19. The donor label of this sample is uncertain.

The V call is TRBV11-2, the J call TRBJ2-7, with TRBD2 identical over 11 bases. J gave up 2 bases and V 5 bases, and 11 bases lay outside the gene matches. The V gene's germline CDR1 is SGHAT and CDR2 FQNNGV. The CDR3 has 17 residues. The DNA of the CDR3 is TGTGCCAGCAGCACCCTAGCGGGGGGATTCTCCCCCTACGAGCAGTACTTC. Protein sequence: CASSTLAGGFSPYEQYF.

This chain connects TRBV5-6 to TRBJ2-7; a weak D match, TRBD1 (6 bases). CDR1 and CDR2 from the germline V gene are SGHDT and YYEEEE. V was pared by 1 base and J by 3 bases, with 17 bases between. This CDR3 contains 16 residues. The CDR3 reads CASSLSLRGLSYEQYF. The CDR3 nucleotides are TGTGCCAGCAGCTTGTCTTTGAGGGGGTTAAGCTACGAGCAGTACTTC.

The chain is built from TRBV5-6 and TRBJ1-1; the D gene is possibly TRBD1 (6 bases). Per the germline V gene, CDR1 is SGHDT and CDR2 is YYEEEE. The CDR3 has 15 residues. Trimming stripped 2 bases from V and 0 bases from J, with 11 bases between. The CDR3 loop is CASSFSTGMNTEAFF. The CDR3 bases are TGTGCCAGCAGCTTCTCGACAGGCATGAACACTGAAGCTTTCTTT.

The V gene is TRBV13, the J gene TRBJ2-7, with TRBD2 identical over 7 bases. V was pared by 5 bases and J by 12 bases, with 16 bases of the junction left unmatched. The CDR3 loop spans 14 amino acids. Germline V gives CDR1 PRHDT, CDR2 FYEKMQ (reference sequence). CDR3 in DNA: TGTGCCAGCAGCCCCCTTGTTAGCGGGTCCGGCGTGTACTTC. Encoded protein: CASSPLVSGSGVYF.

This chain connects TRBV6-1 to TRBJ1-4, with 9 bases aligning to TRBD1. Germline V gives CDR1 MNHNS, CDR2 SASEGT. Germline trimming cut 4 bases from V and 1 base from J; bases unmatched to any gene: 7. The CDR3 length is 17 residues. The CDR3 bases are TGTGCCAGCAGTGCAACGGGACAGGGACTAACTAATGAAAAACTGTTTTTT. It yields the protein CASSATGQGLTNEKLFF.

The chain combines TRBV6-5 with TRBJ1-6, with 9 bases fitting TRBD1. Trimming removed 4 bases from V and 10 bases from J; junction bases left unmatched: 5. This CDR3 contains 14 residues. CDR1 MNHEY and CDR2 SVGAGI come from the germline V gene. The CDR3, as DNA: TGTGCCAGCAGTTGGACAGGGGAGGCATCACCCCTCCACTTT. It specifies CASSWTGEASPLHF.

The rearrangement joins TRBV7-2 to TRBJ2-3; TRBD2 might be the D (5 bases). The CDR3 covers 15 residues. Germline CDR1 SGHTA, CDR2 FQGNSA. Trimming shortened V by 1 base and J by 4 bases, and 12 bases separated the two germline ends. The CDR3 sequence is CASSLGDYQPDTQYF. CDR3 in DNA: TGTGCCAGCAGCTTAGGCGACTACCAACCAGATACGCAGTATTTT.

The V call is TRBV30, the J call TRBJ2-3; TRBD2 agrees at 8 bases. The CDR3 spans 15 residues. Germline V gene lookup returns CDR1 GTSNPN and CDR2 SVGIG (reference sequence). The V segment lost 7 bases and the J segment 2 bases; nucleotides outside the gene matches: 11. In DNA, the CDR3 is TGTGCCTTACTCGATACGGGGGGGGTCACAGATACGCAGTATTTT. This encodes CALLDTGGVTDTQYF.

The chain joins TRBV5-4 to TRBJ1-2; 7 bases match TRBD1. Germline loops: CDR1 SGHNT, CDR2 YYREEE (reference sequence). The ends lost 4 bases at V and 5 bases at J; junction bases unmatched: 14. CDR3 length equals 16 residues. In nucleotides, the CDR3 is TGTGCCAGCAGCCCACCTCCGGGGGACAGCCTGTATGGCTACACCTTC. Protein product: CASSPPPGDSLYGYTF.

The chain employs TRBV12-3 or TRBV12-4 and TRBJ1-2, with TRBD1 as a possible D gene (6 bases). V was clipped by 5 bases and J by 10 bases, with 14 bases between them. This CDR3 has 12 amino acids. CDR3 sequence (DNA): TGTGCCAGCAGTCCCCAGACAGGCCTCTACACCTTC. Translation: CASSPQTGLYTF.

The chain is built from TRBV12-3 or TRBV12-4 and TRBJ2-3; no definite D call. The CDR3 is 13 residues long. V lost 6 bases and J lost 2, with 9 bases in between. The CDR3 reads CASRYVVTDTQYF. The CDR3 DNA reads as TGTGCCAGCAGATACGTAGTCACAGATACGCAGTATTTT.

J is TRBJ2-7 and V is TRBV29-1; possible D gene TRBD1, 6 bases. The V end lost 5 bases, the J end lost 0 bases, and 14 bases lay between the germline ends. The CDR3 covers 14 residues. Germline V gene sequence: CDR1 SQVTM, CDR2 ANQGSEA. Here the CDR3 reads CSVKGTPISYEQYF. CDR3 coding DNA: TGCAGCGTTAAAGGGACACCTATCTCCTACGAGCAGTACTTC.

This clone was observed once. The chain has TRBV29-1 and TRBJ1-2, with D maybe TRBD1 (6 bases). Trimming pared 0 bases from V and 1 base from J, leaving 9 bases between. Germline V gives CDR1 SQVTM, CDR2 ANQGSEA. The CDR3 totals 14 residues. The CDR3 DNA is TGCAGCGTTGAAGAGAACAGGGATAACTATGGCTACACCTTC. Protein: CSVEENRDNYGYTF.

The chain is built from TRBV6-5 and TRBJ1-1, with 7 bases identical to TRBD1. The V and J ends lost 0 bases and 4 bases, in that order; junction bases with no gene match: 8. CDR3 length equals 16 residues. Germline V gives CDR1 MNHEY, CDR2 SVGAGI. The CDR3 bases are TGTGCCAGCAGTTACTCGATTTTGGCAGGGGGCACTGAAGCTTTCTTT. It specifies CASSYSILAGGTEAFF.

The rearrangement uses TRBV18 and TRBJ1-4; D is uncertain. The CDR3 is made up of 14 amino acids. The germline V gene encodes CDR1 KGHSH and CDR2 LQKENI. The V end lost 3 bases, the J end lost 0 bases, and 5 bases lay between the germline ends. The CDR3 region has the DNA TGTGCCAGCTCACCCCCGGCAACTAATGAAAAACTGTTTTTT. This translates into CASSPPATNEKLFF. Full variable domain (rest looked up from reference TRBV18 and TRBJ1-4): NAGVMQNPRHLVRRRGQEARLRCSPMKGHSHVYWYRQLPEEGLKFMVYLQKENIIDESGMPKERFSAEFPKEGPSILRIQQVVRGDSAAYFCASSPPATNEKLFFGSGTQLSVL.

This clone has only a few counts. The rearrangement joins TRBV25-1 to TRBJ1-1, with D hard to call. V gave up 1 base and J gave up 6 bases, with 6 bases separating them. From germline, CDR1 is MGHDK and CDR2 SYGVNS. CDR3 length: 12 amino acids. Here the CDR3 reads CASSESRSEAFF. As DNA, the CDR3 is TGTGCCAGCAGTGAATCGAGGTCTGAAGCTTTCTTT.